This entry lists 30 T cell receptor beta chains sequenced from one sample in a study of post-analysis software for immune sequencing data. Study results and caveats: Among a few TRBV segments more frequent in patients than controls were TRBV5-6, TRBV5-1 and TRBV20-1.

Incorporated into the TCR beta cDNA libraries were unique molecular identifiers, which served to reduce PCR and sequencing biases. TCRdb analysed the PCR reads with MiXCR anew, one entry per CDR3 protein. Of about 260,000 distinct CDR3 sequences listed, around 34% are singletons. Antigens of these TCRs are unknown. The sequenced sample was blood. The receptors come from a girl aged 5-17 years with multiple sclerosis.

This clonotype was seen many times. This chain links TRBV5-6 with TRBJ2-4; possibly TRBD1 or TRBD2 for D (6 bases each). The CDR3 has 14 amino acids. Germline CDR1 reads SGHDT; CDR2 reads YYEEEE. The ends were cut back, 3 bases at V and 7 bases at J, with 14 bases in the middle. CDR3 coding DNA: TGTGCCAGCAGCTGGGGGGCCCAGGGGAACATTCAGTACTTC. Translation gives CASSWGAQGNIQYF. Based on the CDR3 plus reference TRBV5-6 and TRBJ2-4, the full variable domain is DAGVTQSPTHLIKTRGQQVTLRCSPKSGHDTVSWYQQALGQGPQFIFQYYEEEERQRGNFPDRFSGHQFPNYSSELNVNALLLGDSALYLCASSWGAQGNIQYFGAGTRLSVL.

This rearrangement joins TRBV2 to TRBJ2-7; D is uncertain. V gave up 6 bases and J gave up 6 bases, with 18 bases separating them. CDR3 length equals 14 residues. Looked up from germline, CDR1 is SNHLY and CDR2 is FYNNEI. Here the CDR3 DNA reads TGTGCCAGCAGGGACGTGAGTTCCCCTCTCGAGCAGTACTTC. Encoded protein: CASRDVSSPLEQYF.

This clonotype was found once. This clone may be a read error of a much larger clone one base away. V is TRBV4-1 and J is TRBJ1-2, with D maybe TRBD1 (6 bases). The germline V and J ends were trimmed by 3 bases and 8 bases, with 13 bases remaining between them. The germline V gene has CDR1 MGHRA and CDR2 YSYEKL. This CDR3 contains 13 residues. CDR3 sequence: CASSQDRCEGYTF. The CDR3 DNA is TGCGCCAGCAGCCAGGACAGATGTGAAGGCTACACCTTC.

About this clonotype itself: A clone one base away is much larger, so this may be a read error. The V gene is TRBV7-2, the J gene TRBJ2-5; 7 bases line up with TRBD1. J gave up 11 bases and V 4 bases, and 13 bases lay outside the gene matches. The germline gives CDR1 SGHTA, CDR2 FQGNSA. The CDR3 loop spans 14 amino acids. The DNA for the CDR3 is TGTGCCAGCAGCTGGCGACAGGGAGACTACGGGCAGTACTTC. This translates into CASSWRQGDYGQYF.

V and J are TRBV20-1 and TRBJ1-6, with a tentative D call TRBD1 (6 bases). The CDR3 loop spans 16 amino acids. V was shortened by 6 bases and J by 0 bases, with 15 bases between the two germline ends. CDR1 and CDR2 (germline): DFQATT, SNEGSKA (reference sequence). The CDR3 sequence: CSAGTSFSSYNSPLHF. The CDR3 nucleotides read TGCAGTGCCGGGACATCTTTCAGCTCCTATAATTCACCCCTCCACTTT.

This clonotype was counted ten times or more. The rearrangement links TRBV27 to TRBJ2-1; 8 bases agree with TRBD2. Germline-derived CDR1 and CDR2 are MNHEY and SMNVEV (reference sequence). The CDR3 runs to 12 residues. Germline trimming cut 3 bases from V and 15 bases from J; bases unmatched to any gene: 7. CDR3 DNA: TGTGCCAGCAGTTTTACTAGCGGTCCGATGTTCTTC. Amino acid sequence: CASSFTSGPMFF.

This clonotype was found many times. The junction departs from germline at one end; a sequencing error may be responsible. The chain links TRBV9 to TRBJ2-1; D unclear. Germline CDR1 reads SGDLS; CDR2 reads YYNGEE. There are 14 residues in the CDR3. CDR3 amino acids: CACSLSTKDNEQFF. The DNA for the CDR3 is TGTGCCTGCAGCCTATCGACGAAAGACAATGAGCAGTTCTTC.

This clonotype was seen more than once but under ten times. The rearrangement links TRBV10-3 to TRBJ1-2; D might be TRBD1 (5 bases). CDR1 is ENHRY and CDR2 is SYGVKD in the germline V gene. Trimming shortened V by 10 bases and J by 0 bases, and 12 bases separated the two germline ends. The CDR3 spans 13 residues. For the CDR3, the DNA is TGTGCCACTCAGACAGCCACTAACTATGGCTACACCTTC. As protein: CATQTATNYGYTF.

In its sample, this clonotype was seen many times. The J gene is TRBJ2-3, the V gene TRBV7-7; possibly TRBD1 for D (5 bases). The germline gives CDR1 SSHAT, CDR2 FNYEAQ (reference sequence). The CDR3 covers 13 residues. The germline V and J ends were trimmed by 4 bases and 5 bases, with 10 bases remaining between them. The CDR3 DNA reads as TGTGCCAGCAGCTCGTCAGGGATAGATACGCAGTATTTT. This codes for CASSSSGIDTQYF.

This clonotype was seen many times. The chain has TRBV5-1 and TRBJ2-3; D is unclear. The CDR3 spans 16 residues. Trimming removed 5 bases from V and 1 base from J, with 17 bases in between. In germline, CDR1 is SGHRS, CDR2 YFSETQ. The CDR3 protein is CASSFSTQSGTDTQYF. CDR3 sequence (DNA): TGCGCCAGCAGTTTCTCAACCCAGTCTGGCACAGATACGCAGTATTTT.

For this clonotype: A much larger clone sits a single nucleotide away, making a read error possible. The rearrangement links TRBV7-9 to TRBJ2-1; 9 bases match TRBD1. Per the germline V gene, CDR1 is SEHNR and CDR2 is FQNEAQ (reference sequence). This CDR3 has 20 residues. Trimming cost V 5 bases and J 5 bases; bases outside gene matches: 22. The CDR3 DNA sequence: TGTGCCAGCAGCGGGCCCCAGGGACAGGGCCTCCACGCCTGGGACAATGAGCAGTTCTTC. It yields the protein CASSGPQGQGLHAWDNEQFF.

Note on this clonotype: The junction does not match germline at one end; this may be a read error. This chain links TRBV7-8 with TRBJ1-5; D perhaps matches TRBD1 (5 bases). This CDR3 has 14 residues. CDR1 and CDR2 from the germline V gene are SGHVS and FQNEAQ. The CDR3 here is CASNLDEGIQPQHF. The CDR3 region has the DNA TGTGCCAGCAACTTAGATGAGGGGATCCAGCCCCAGCATTTT.

This clonotype showed up many times. The rearrangement links TRBV2 to TRBJ2-3, with TRBD1 identical over 10 bases. Trimming cost V 3 bases and J 5 bases; bases outside gene matches: 2. The CDR3 covers 14 residues. CDR1 SNHLY and CDR2 FYNNEI come from the germline V gene. The CDR3 region has the DNA TGTGCCAGCAGTGAGGACAGGGGGATAGATACGCAGTATTTT. This translates into CASSEDRGIDTQYF.

This sequence joins TRBV6-2 or TRBV6-3 and TRBJ2-1; tentatively, D is TRBD2 (5 bases). V dropped 5 bases and J dropped 10 bases, with 27 bases sitting between them. There are 17 residues in the CDR3. From germline, CDR1 is MNHEY and CDR2 SVGEGT. Written as DNA, the CDR3 is TGTGCCAGCAGTCCCCAACACGGGCTACTAGGCGGTCGGGAGCAGTTCTTC. Residues: CASSPQHGLLGGREQFF.

The chain joins TRBV10-3 to TRBJ2-3, with D unclear. This CDR3 is 16 amino acids long. Germline V gene lookup returns CDR1 ENHRY and CDR2 SYGVKD. Trimming removed 0 bases at V and 2 bases at J, with 12 bases between. This chain's CDR3 is CAISESRALHTDTQYF. CDR3 coding DNA: TGTGCCATCAGTGAGTCCCGGGCCCTACACACAGATACGCAGTATTTT.

This clonotype was detected a few times. The junction does not match germline at one end; this may be a read error. This chain links TRBV7-2 with TRBJ2-2; D may be TRBD1 or TRBD2 (5 bases each). Germline CDR1 and CDR2: SGHTA and FQGNSA. This CDR3 is 15 amino acids long. CDR3 sequence reads: CASSLGGANTGERFF. As DNA, the CDR3 is TGTGCCAGCAGCTTGGGTGGGGCGAACACCGGGGAGCGGTTTTTT.

Turning to this clonotype: A much larger clone differs from this one at a single base, so this may be a read error. The J gene is TRBJ2-7, the V gene TRBV2, with D possibly matching TRBD2 (7 bases). Germline V gives CDR1 SNHLY, CDR2 FYNNEI. The CDR3 spans 14 residues. Deletions cut 4 bases from V and 7 bases from J, with 17 bases between. CDR3 residues: CASSVGGRNNEQYF. DNA of the CDR3: TGTGCCAGCAGTGTGGGGGGGCGAAACAATGAGCAGTACTTC.

In this sample, this clonotype turned up many times. V and J are TRBV12-3 or TRBV12-4 and TRBJ2-1, with D tentatively TRBD1 or TRBD2 (5 bases each). Trimming removed 4 bases at V and 0 bases at J, with 10 bases between. The CDR3 extends over 15 amino acids. The CDR3 loop is CASSSTAVSYNEQFF. Here the CDR3 DNA reads TGTGCCAGCAGTTCGACAGCGGTCTCCTACAATGAGCAGTTCTTC.

This clonotype showed up many times. This rearrangement joins TRBV28 to TRBJ2-7; 7 nucleotides match TRBD1. Germline V lookup: CDR1 MDHEN, CDR2 SYDVKM. With V trimmed by 5 bases and J by 6 bases, 10 bases remained unmatched. CDR3 length: 14 residues. CDR3 residues: CASSDSTGTGEQYF. The CDR3 DNA sequence: TGTGCCAGCAGTGACTCGACAGGGACGGGCGAGCAGTACTTC.

The table lists this clonotype with a count of one. The gene calls are TRBV24-1 and TRBJ2-3; TRBD1 matches at 7 bases. Germline trimming cut 4 bases from V and 5 bases from J; bases unmatched to any gene: 8. The CDR3 spans 15 residues. The V gene's germline CDR1 is KGHDR and CDR2 SFDVKD. The CDR3 region is CATSDNGWTGDTQYF. CDR3 DNA: TGTGCCACCAGTGACAATGGATGGACAGGAGATACGCAGTATTTT.

In its sample, this clonotype was seen a few times. CDR3: CASSGDTSGANVLTF. In DNA form, the CDR3 reads TGTGCCAGCAGCGGTGACACCTCTGGGGCCAACGTCCTGACTTTC. V usage is TRBV7-9 and J usage is TRBJ2-6, with D unresolved. V shed 5 bases and J shed 0 bases, with 8 bases lying between them. The CDR3 length is 15 residues. Germline CDR1 SEHNR, CDR2 FQNEAQ (reference sequence).

This clonotype came up a few times. The chain carries TRBV20-1 and TRBJ2-2; 7 bases align to TRBD1. The germline V gene has CDR1 DFQATT and CDR2 SNEGSKA (reference sequence). V was pared by 6 bases and J by 0 bases, with 10 bases of the junction left unmatched. The CDR3 consists of 16 residues. This chain's CDR3 is CSAKPDRRSNTGELFF. The CDR3 coding sequence is TGCAGTGCCAAGCCGGACAGGCGATCGAACACCGGGGAGCTGTTTTTT.

The sample holds many counts of this clonotype. V usage is TRBV24-1 and J usage is TRBJ2-5; the D gene is possibly TRBD1 (5 bases). V shed 1 base and J shed 2 bases, with 19 bases lying between them. The CDR3 is 18 residues long. Germline lookup yields CDR1 KGHDR and CDR2 SFDVKD. CDR3 residues: CATSDFTGLGRLQETQYF. In DNA, the CDR3 is TGTGCCACCAGTGATTTTACCGGGCTGGGGCGGTTACAAGAGACCCAGTACTTC.

This sequence joins TRBV7-9 and TRBJ2-7; D is tentatively TRBD1 or TRBD2 (5 bases each). The ends were cut back, 5 bases at V and 2 bases at J, with 13 bases in the middle. CDR1 is SEHNR, CDR2 FQNEAQ, per germline (reference sequence). The CDR3 is made up of 14 amino acids. The CDR3 is CASSRDTGPYEQYF. The CDR3 bases are TGTGCCAGCAGCCGAGACACGGGACCCTACGAGCAGTACTTC. The whole variable domain, filled in from reference TRBV7-9 and TRBJ2-7, reads DTGVSQNPRHKITKRGQNVTFRCDPISEHNRLYWYRQTLGQGPEFLTYFQNEAQLEKSRLLSDRFSAERPKGSFSTLEIQRTEQGDSAMYLCASSRDTGPYEQYFGPGTRLTVT.

A word on this clonotype: A much larger clone is a single base away; this may be a read error. The CDR3 ends on some other residue instead of the conserved phenylalanine or tryptophan, so this is likely a read error. The V call is TRBV5-1, the J call TRBJ1-1; 7 nucleotides agree with TRBD1. V shed 4 bases and J 5 bases; nucleotides not matched to a gene: 14. In germline, CDR1 is SGHRS, CDR2 YFSETQ. This CDR3 is built from 16 residues. CDR3 in amino acids: CASSGNQQGRRTEAFV. Here the CDR3 DNA reads TGCGCCAGCAGCGGTAATCAACAGGGGCGGAGGACTGAAGCTTTCGTT.

V is TRBV7-2 and J is TRBJ1-5, with unresolved D. CDR3 length: 15 residues. Deletions cut 1 base from V and 7 bases from J, with 14 bases between. Germline loops: CDR1 SGHTA, CDR2 FQGNSA. CDR3 amino acids: CASSLGGNPGQPQHF. The CDR3 bases are TGTGCCAGCAGCTTAGGAGGGAACCCCGGGCAGCCCCAGCATTTT.

The table lists this clonotype with a few counts. This clone may be a read error of a much larger clone one base away. This chain links TRBV5-1 with TRBJ2-7, with D possibly being TRBD2 (5 bases). This CDR3 is built from 14 residues. Trimming shortened V by 5 bases and J by 7 bases, and 19 bases separated the two germline ends. Per germline, CDR1 SGHRS and CDR2 YFSETQ. CDR3 residues: CASRSAAAHNEQYF. The CDR3 region has the DNA TGCGCCAGCAGGTCGGCAGCGGCCCACAATGAGCAGTACTTC. Based on the CDR3 plus reference TRBV5-1 and TRBJ2-7, the full variable domain is KAGVTQTPRYLIKTRGQQVTLSCSPISGHRSVSWYQQTPGQGLQFLFEYFSETQRNKGNFPGRFSGRQFSNSRSEMNVSTLELGDSALYLCASRSAAAHNEQYFGPGTRLTVT.

Concerning this clonotype itself: A much larger clone is a single base away; this may be a read error. The chain couples TRBV5-6 to TRBJ2-1; D is unclear. The DNA end favors TRBJ2-7, so the J call may be wrong. CDR1 SGHDT and CDR2 YYEEEE come from the germline V gene. There are 14 residues in the CDR3. CDR3 nucleotide sequence: TGTGCCAGCAGCTTGGGCCTCTCCTACAATGAGCAGTACTTC. Protein sequence: CASSLGLSYNEQYF.

The table lists this clonotype with many counts. This chain uses TRBV28 with TRBJ1-4; D is unclear. V gave up 9 bases and J gave up 1 base, with 12 bases separating them. Per germline, CDR1 MDHEN and CDR2 SYDVKM. This CDR3 is built from 14 residues. The CDR3 nucleotides read TGTGCCAGTTCAAAGGGAGGAACTAATGAAAAACTGTTTTTT. It is translated as CASSKGGTNEKLFF. The full variable domain, rest sourced from reference TRBV28 and TRBJ1-4, is DVKVTQSSRYLVKRTGEKVFLECVQDMDHENMFWYRQDPGLGLRLIYFSYDVKMKEKGDIPEGYSVSREKKERFSLILESASTNQTSMYLCASSKGGTNEKLFFGSGTQLSVL.

There are many counts of this clonotype. The chain is built from TRBV12-3 or TRBV12-4 and TRBJ2-3; 9 nucleotides line up with TRBD2. After removal of 7 bases from V and 2 bases from J, the junction contained 10 bases not matched to a gene. The CDR3 runs to 16 residues. The CDR3 spells CASIPSAGGFTDTQYF. The CDR3 DNA is TGTGCCAGCATCCCTTCAGCGGGGGGTTTCACAGATACGCAGTATTTT.